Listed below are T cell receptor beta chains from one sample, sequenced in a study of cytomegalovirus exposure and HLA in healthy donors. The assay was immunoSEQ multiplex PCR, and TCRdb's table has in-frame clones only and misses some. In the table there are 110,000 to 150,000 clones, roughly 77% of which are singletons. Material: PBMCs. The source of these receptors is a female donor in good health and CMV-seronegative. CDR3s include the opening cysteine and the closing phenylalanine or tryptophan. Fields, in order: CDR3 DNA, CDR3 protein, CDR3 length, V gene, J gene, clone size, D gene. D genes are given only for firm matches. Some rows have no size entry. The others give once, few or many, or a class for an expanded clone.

TGCAGCGTTGAGGGCGGGGAGAGAGCTTTCTTT	CSVEGGERAFF	11	TRBV29-1	TRBJ1-1	-	-
TGTGCCAGCTCACGGGACAACCGCGGGCCACCCCTCCACTTT	CASSRDNRGPPLHF	14	TRBV18	TRBJ1-6	once	-
TGTGCCAGCAGCGTAGACGCACTTGGCTGGGGCGGAAACACCATATATTTT	CASSVDALGWGGNTIYF	17	TRBV9	TRBJ1-3	-	-
TGTGCCAGCAAAGCAGAGGTGAACACCGGGGAGCTGTTTTTT	CASKAEVNTGELFF	14	TRBV27	TRBJ2-2	-	-
TGCGCCAGCAGCCAAGTGGCTAGCGGGAGGGGGGAGACCCAGTACTTC	CASSQVASGRGETQYF	16	TRBV4-3	TRBJ2-5	-	TRBD2
TGTGCCATCAGTGAGTCGATGGGCAAGAAGTTACGGGATACGCAGTATTTT	CAISESMGKKLRDTQYF	17	TRBV10-3	TRBJ2-3	-	-
TGTGCCAGCAGGAGGGTAAACTCTGGGGCCAACGTCCTGACTTTC	CASRRVNSGANVLTF	15	TRBV5-5	TRBJ2-6	-	-
TGTGCCAGCAACTACAGGGGTGGAGCAGATACGCAGTATTTT	CASNYRGGADTQYF	14	TRBV2	TRBJ2-3	-	TRBD1
TGTGCCAGCTCGCCCCGACAGGGGACTCTGAACACTGAAGCTTTCTTT	CASSPRQGTLNTEAFF	16	TRBV18	TRBJ1-1	-	TRBD1
TGCAGCGTTGACGGGGGGGCCACTGAAGCTTTCTTT	CSVDGGATEAFF	12	TRBV29-1	TRBJ1-1	-	-
TGCAGCGCCAAAGTCCCAGGGGAAATCTACGAGCAGTACTTC	CSAKVPGEIYEQYF	14	TRBV29-1	TRBJ2-7	-	-
TGTGCCAGCTCACCACCGACAGGGTACACTGAAGCTTTCTTT	CASSPPTGYTEAFF	14	TRBV18	TRBJ1-1	-	TRBD1
TGCGCCAGCAGCCAATTGAGCGGGGGAGGCAATGAGCAGTTCTTC	CASSQLSGGGNEQFF	15	TRBV4-1	TRBJ2-1	once	TRBD2
TGTGCCACCAGCAGAGATCTCGGGGACTACGAGCAGTACTTC	CATSRDLGDYEQYF	14	TRBV15	TRBJ2-7	-	-
TGTGCCAGCAGTTTCGGGACTACATCCTACGAGCAGTACTTC	CASSFGTTSYEQYF	14	TRBV27	TRBJ2-7	-	TRBD2
TGTGCCATCAGGGCCCCGGGACAGGGGGCGGGGGGCTACACCTTC	CAIRAPGQGAGGYTF	15	TRBV28	TRBJ1-2	-	TRBD1
TGTGCCAGCAGTCTAATTAGCGGGGGGTCCTTACAACATCAGCCCCAGCATTTT	CASSLISGGSLQHQPQHF	18	TRBV28	TRBJ1-5	-	-
TGTGCCAGCAGCTTAGGGATCTCCTCGGGTACGCAGTATTTT	CASSLGISSGTQYF	14	TRBV7-2	TRBJ2-3	-	-
TGTGCCAGCAGTCCAGGCCCTTACGAGCAGTACTTC	CASSPGPYEQYF	12	TRBV27	TRBJ2-7	-	-
TGTGCCAGCAGCTTACTGAGCGGAGCCTACGAGCAGTACTTC	CASSLLSGAYEQYF	14	TRBV13	TRBJ2-7	-	-
TGTGCCAGCAGTGTAAGCGACAGGGGACACGAGCAGTACTTC	CASSVSDRGHEQYF	14	TRBV2	TRBJ2-7	-	TRBD1
TGCGCCAGCAGCTTAAGCCAGAAAGGAGATGGCTACACCTTC	CASSLSQKGDGYTF	14	TRBV5-1	TRBJ1-2	-	-
TGTGCCAGCAGCCCTACTAGCGGGAGCTCCTACGAGCAGTACTTC	CASSPTSGSSYEQYF	15	TRBV7-3	TRBJ2-7	-	TRBD2
TGTGCCATCAGTGAGCGACAGGAAACGGGGTCCAATGAGCAGTTCTTC	CAISERQETGSNEQFF	16	TRBV10-3	TRBJ2-1	-	-